The 2 T cell receptor beta chains in this list originate from one sample, sequenced in a study of blood T cell repertoires in COVID-19. The assay was immunoSEQ multiplex PCR, and TCRdb's table has in-frame clones only and misses some. The sample records under 200,000 clones, around 85% being singletons. The sample consisted of peripheral blood. All receptors come from an elderly woman with COVID-19, enrolled during active disease.

V gene TRBV2 combines with J gene TRBJ1-1; D is undetermined. Germline CDR1 reads SNHLY; CDR2 reads FYNNEI. This CDR3 is built from 15 residues. V lost 6 bases and J 4 bases, leaving 18 bases between the germline ends. DNA for the CDR3: TGTGCCAGCAGGTGGGCAGGCCGAACCGGCACTGAAGCTTTCTTT. Its protein is CASRWAGRTGTEAFF.

The rearrangement links TRBV4-2 to TRBJ1-2; 9 bases fit TRBD1. The V gene end was trimmed by 3 bases and the J gene end by 4 bases; junction bases not matched to a gene: 6. This CDR3 has 15 residues. Germline V CDR1 and CDR2: LGHNA, YNFKEQ. This chain's CDR3 is CASSHSGTGPYGYTF. CDR3 DNA: TGTGCCAGCAGCCATTCCGGGACAGGGCCCTATGGCTACACCTTC.